The clone carrying this TCR beta chain was seen only once. The antigen remains undetermined. The data derive from a study of cytomegalovirus exposure and HLA in healthy donors. Study-level results: A later analysis reportedly found fewer N-insertions in an Asian-associated ancestry cluster than the roughly 670-donor mean.

A multiplex PCR was run with 60 Vbeta primers and 13 Jbeta primers. Only in-frame clones appear in the TCRdb table, and some are missing; sequencing was by immunoSEQ multiplex PCR. The sample yields 97,000 or so clones, more than 60% seen once. The sequence came from a man aged 45-60 years in good health and CMV-seronegative. The sequenced sample was PBMCs.

The CDR3 DNA is TGTGCCAGCAGCTCATGGGACAGGGGGGGCTACGAGCAGTACTTC. It encodes CASSSWDRGGYEQYF. The chain is built from TRBV5-6 and TRBJ2-7, with 11 nucleotides matching TRBD1. The germline V gene has CDR1 SGHDT and CDR2 YYEEEE. Trimming took 3 bases from V and 3 from J; bases not matched to a gene: 5. The CDR3 consists of 15 residues.